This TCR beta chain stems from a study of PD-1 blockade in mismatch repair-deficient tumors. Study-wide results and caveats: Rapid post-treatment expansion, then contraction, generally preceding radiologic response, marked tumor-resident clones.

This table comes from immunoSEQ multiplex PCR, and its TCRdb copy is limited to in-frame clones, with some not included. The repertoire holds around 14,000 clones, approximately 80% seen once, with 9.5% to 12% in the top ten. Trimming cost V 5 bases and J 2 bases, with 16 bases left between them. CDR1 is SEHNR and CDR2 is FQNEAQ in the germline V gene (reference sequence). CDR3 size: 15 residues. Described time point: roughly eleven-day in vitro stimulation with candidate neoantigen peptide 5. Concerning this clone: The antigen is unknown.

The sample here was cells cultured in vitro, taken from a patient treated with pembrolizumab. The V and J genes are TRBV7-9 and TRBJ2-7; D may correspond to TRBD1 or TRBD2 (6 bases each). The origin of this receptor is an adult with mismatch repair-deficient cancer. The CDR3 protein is CASSQTRDKTYEQYF. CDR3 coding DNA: TGTGCCAGCAGCCAGACGCGGGACAAAACCTACGAGCAGTACTTC.